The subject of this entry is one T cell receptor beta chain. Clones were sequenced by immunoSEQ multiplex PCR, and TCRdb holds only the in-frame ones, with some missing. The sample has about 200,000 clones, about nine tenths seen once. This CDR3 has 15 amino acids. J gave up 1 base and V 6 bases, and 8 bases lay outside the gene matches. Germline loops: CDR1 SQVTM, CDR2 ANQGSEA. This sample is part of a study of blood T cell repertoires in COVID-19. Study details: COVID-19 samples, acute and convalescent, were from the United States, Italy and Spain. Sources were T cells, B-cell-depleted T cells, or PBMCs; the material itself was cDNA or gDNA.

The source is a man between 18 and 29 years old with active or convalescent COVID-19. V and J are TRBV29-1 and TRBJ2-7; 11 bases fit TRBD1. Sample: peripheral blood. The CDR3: CSVTARDRGSYEQYF. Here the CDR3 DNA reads TGCAGCGTAACCGCCCGGGACAGGGGGTCCTACGAGCAGTACTTC.